This T cell receptor (beta chain) emerged from a study of blood T cell repertoires in COVID-19. Study in general: There were acute and convalescent COVID-19 samples, and they came from the United States, Italy and Spain. T cells, B-cell-depleted T cells, or PBMCs provided the cDNA or gDNA that served as material.

Some clones are missing from TCRdb's copy, which holds only in-frame ones; the method was immunoSEQ multiplex PCR. The sample contains 65,000 to 70,000 clones, under 95% of which appear only once. This CDR3 contains 14 residues. With 0 bases removed from V and 9 bases from J, the gap between germline ends came to 10 bases. Germline CDR1 SGHDT, CDR2 YYEEEE. The receptor's source is a man aged 65-85 years with active COVID-19. Sequenced: peripheral blood. V usage is TRBV5-6 and J usage is TRBJ1-6; D remains ambiguous. The chain's CDR3 is CASSLVAETSPLHF. The CDR3 DNA reads as TGTGCCAGCAGCTTGGTGGCAGAAACTTCACCCCTCCACTTT.